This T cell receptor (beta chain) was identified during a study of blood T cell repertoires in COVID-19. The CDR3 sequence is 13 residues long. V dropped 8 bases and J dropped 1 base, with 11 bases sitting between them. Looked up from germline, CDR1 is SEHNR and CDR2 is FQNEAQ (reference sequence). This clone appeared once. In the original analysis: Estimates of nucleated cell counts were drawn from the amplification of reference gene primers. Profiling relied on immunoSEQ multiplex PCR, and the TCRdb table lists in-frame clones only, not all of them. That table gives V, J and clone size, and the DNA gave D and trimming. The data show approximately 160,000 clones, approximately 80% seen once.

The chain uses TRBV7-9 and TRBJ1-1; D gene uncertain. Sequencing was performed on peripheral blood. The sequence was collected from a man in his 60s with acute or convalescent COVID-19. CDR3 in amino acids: CASVAKKNTEAFF. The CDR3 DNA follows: TGTGCCAGCGTAGCAAAGAAGAACACTGAAGCTTTCTTT.